The 7 T cell receptor beta chains in this list originate from one sample, sequenced in a study of neurological immune-mediated disorders. TCRdb ran MiXCR on the 5' RACE reads and lists one entry per CDR3 protein. Among more than 50,000 distinct CDR3 sequences listed, around 5.2% were seen once. Sequencing was done on a sample of PBMCs. The receptor source for this set is a woman under 40 with multiple sclerosis.

This chain joins TRBV20-1 and TRBJ1-5, with D possibly matching TRBD1 (6 bases). The CDR3 has 13 residues. Germline CDR1 reads DFQATT; CDR2 reads SNEGSKA (reference sequence). V shed 3 bases and J shed 5 bases, with 11 bases lying between them. CDR3: CSASRTADQPQHF. CDR3 nucleotide sequence: TGCAGTGCTAGCCGGACAGCCGATCAGCCCCAGCATTTT.

Many counts were recorded for this clonotype. This chain joins TRBV5-1 and TRBJ1-3, with D unclear. The CDR3 is made up of 15 amino acids. CDR1 SGHRS and CDR2 YFSETQ come from the germline V gene. V lost 4 bases to trimming and J lost 0 bases, with 11 bases between them. CDR3 residues: CASSGPTNSGNTIYF. CDR3 sequence (DNA): TGCGCCAGCAGCGGACCGACCAACTCTGGAAACACCATATATTTT.

This clonotype came up many times. J is TRBJ2-1 and V is TRBV20-1; TRBD2 aligns across 10 bases. Trimming cost V 3 bases and J 1 base; bases outside gene matches: 9. This CDR3 contains 17 residues. CDR1 is DFQATT and CDR2 is SNEGSKA in the germline V gene (reference sequence). The CDR3 region is CSASRIAGGLSYNEQFF. Written as DNA, the CDR3 is TGCAGTGCTAGTCGGATAGCGGGGGGCCTATCCTACAATGAGCAGTTCTTC.

This clonotype was recorded many times. V gene TRBV5-1 combines with J gene TRBJ1-6; D perhaps matches TRBD1 (5 bases). Germline CDR1 reads SGHRS; CDR2 reads YFSETQ. Trimming removed 4 bases from V and 5 bases from J, with 16 bases in between. The CDR3 runs 16 residues. CDR3 sequence reads: CASSVGTGTNNSPLHF. CDR3 bases: TGCGCCAGCAGCGTCGGCACCGGGACCAATAATTCACCCCTCCACTTT.

This clonotype came up many times. Here the CDR3 DNA reads TGCGCCAGCAGCAGAGGGGACACCGAAGAGACCCAGTACTTC. Its translation is CASSRGDTEETQYF. The J gene is TRBJ2-5, the V gene TRBV5-1; tentatively, D is TRBD1 (6 bases). Germline V gene data show CDR1 as SGHRS and CDR2 as YFSETQ. The germline V and J ends were trimmed by 4 bases and 3 bases, with 13 bases remaining between them. The CDR3 spans 14 residues.

This clonotype was seen a few times. The chain recombines TRBV5-6 with TRBJ2-7; TRBD2 aligns across 7 bases. Germline V CDR1 and CDR2: SGHDT, YYEEEE. J was trimmed by 6 bases and V by 4 bases; bases with no gene match: 13. The CDR3 is 15 residues long. Here the CDR3 DNA reads TGTGCCAGCAGCGCACGATCGGGGGAGGGCATCGAGCAGTACTTC. It is translated as CASSARSGEGIEQYF.

Only a few counts were recorded for this clonotype. Possible read error: a much larger clone is one base away. This chain links TRBV24-1 with TRBJ2-3; D might be TRBD1 (6 bases). The CDR3 consists of 15 residues. The V gene lost 2 bases and the J gene lost 2 bases, with 10 bases spanning the gap. Germline V lookup: CDR1 KGHDR, CDR2 SFDVKD. The CDR3 region is CATSDSGQTTDTQYF. The CDR3 DNA follows: TGTGCCACCAGTGATTCTGGACAGACCACAGATACGCAGTATTTT.